A single sample is the source of the 18 T cell receptor beta chains below, sequenced in a study of regulatory T cells in long-lasting Graves disease. TCR beta libraries were built with iRepertoire HTBI primers and Arm-PCR of CDR3 regions. From the multiplex PCR reads, TCRdb called clonotypes with MiXCR, one entry per CDR3 protein. This sample has about 530,000 distinct CDR3 sequences; roughly 15% occur once, and the top ten carry just under 25%. Time point defined: newly diagnosed GD, antithyroid drugs for less than 3 months. Following extraction of RNA from PBMCs, that RNA was used to make the TCR library. Separately, the same data were catalogued under a study of T cells in Graves' hyperthyroidism and ophthalmopathy.

The specimen comprised peripheral blood mononuclear cells (PBMCs), sampled at new diagnosis, from a patient treated with antithyroid drugs. These receptors came from a woman aged 35-60 years with Graves disease.

The V gene is TRBV15, the J gene TRBJ2-3, with TRBD1 identical over 10 bases. J gave up 4 bases and V 4 bases, and 11 bases lay outside the gene matches. This CDR3 is built from 17 residues. Germline CDR1 reads LNHNV; CDR2 reads YYDKDF (reference sequence). The CDR3 spells CATSTLSGTGVSDTQYF. Written as DNA, the CDR3 is TGTGCCACCAGCACCCTCTCTGGGACAGGGGTGTCAGATACGCAGTATTTT.

V usage is TRBV29-1 and J usage is TRBJ1-2; D gene unclear. This CDR3 comprises 11 residues. The germline V gene encodes CDR1 SQVTM and CDR2 ANQGSEA. V was shortened by 5 bases and J by 8 bases, with 12 bases between the two germline ends. Here the CDR3 DNA reads TGCAGCGTTTCGCAATCGGGAGGCTACACCTTC. Translated, it gives CSVSQSGGYTF.

This clonotype was seen ten or more times. This chain uses TRBV2 with TRBJ2-1; D ambiguous. In germline, CDR1 is SNHLY, CDR2 FYNNEI. This CDR3 has 14 residues. V was cut by 9 bases and J by 6 bases, with 18 bases left in between. This CDR3 reads CASQGRKLPNEQFF. CDR3 nucleotide sequence: TGTGCCAGTCAAGGACGGAAGCTACCCAATGAGCAGTTCTTC.

J is TRBJ1-2 and V is TRBV6-9; 9 bases are a match to TRBD1. CDR1 is MNHGY and CDR2 is SVAAGI in the germline V gene. The CDR3 sequence is 15 residues long. Trimming cost V 3 bases and J 7 bases; bases outside gene matches: 9. The CDR3 reads CASSYPGQGPAGYTF. The CDR3 bases are TGTGCCAGCAGTTACCCCGGACAGGGGCCTGCTGGCTACACCTTC.

In this sample, this clonotype turned up many times. The chain couples TRBV27 to TRBJ1-2; 8 bases match TRBD1. The CDR3 has 16 residues. Trimming removed 5 bases from V and 1 base from J; junction bases left unmatched: 9. Germline V gene data show CDR1 as MNHEY and CDR2 as SMNVEV (reference sequence). The chain's CDR3 is CASSPGQEPLNYGYTF. As DNA, the CDR3 is TGTGCCAGCAGTCCGGGACAGGAACCTCTTAACTATGGCTACACCTTC.

This clonotype has a handful of counts. The chain carries TRBV29-1 and TRBJ1-2; D is perhaps TRBD1 (5 bases). The CDR3 totals 10 residues. The ends were cut back, 7 bases at V and 10 bases at J, with 13 bases in the middle. Per the germline V gene, CDR1 is SQVTM and CDR2 is ANQGSEA. CDR3 region: CSAGELDYTF. The CDR3 DNA is TGCAGCGCGGGGGAGCTAGACTACACCTTC.

The sample holds a few counts of this clonotype. The V and J genes are TRBV12-3 or TRBV12-4 and TRBJ1-4; D perhaps matches TRBD1 (5 bases). The CDR3 is 14 amino acids. Trimming pared 6 bases from V and 9 bases from J, leaving 17 bases between. CDR3 sequence reads: CASSTDRFPKKLFF. Written as DNA, the CDR3 is TGTGCCAGCAGCACTGACAGATTTCCGAAAAAACTGTTTTTT.

V is TRBV4-2 and J is TRBJ1-6; 8 nucleotides agree with TRBD1. V shed 0 bases, J shed 10 bases, and the junction held 8 bases outside the gene matches. Germline V lookup: CDR1 LGHNA, CDR2 YNFKEQ. This CDR3 region has 16 residues. The CDR3 DNA reads TGTGCCAGCAGCCAAGAGGAGACAGGGGCGGAATCACCCCTCCACTTT. Translation gives CASSQEETGAESPLHF.

This clonotype was observed at least ten times. V is TRBV5-6 and J is TRBJ1-1; D is undetermined. V gave up 4 bases and J gave up 8 bases, with 15 bases separating them. From germline, CDR1 is SGHDT and CDR2 YYEEEE. The CDR3 sequence is 13 residues long. In nucleotides, the CDR3 is TGTGCCAGCAGCCTCGGCGCGACCTCGGAAGCTTTCTTT. Amino acid sequence: CASSLGATSEAFF.

The chain is built from TRBV11-1 and TRBJ2-1; TRBD1 is a possible D gene (6 bases). Trimming removed 5 bases from V and 4 bases from J, with 15 bases in between. This CDR3 contains 15 residues. Germline CDR1 reads SGHAT; CDR2 reads FQDESV (reference sequence). The CDR3 DNA reads as TGTGCCAGCAGCCGACCAGGGGTACAATACAATGAGCAGTTCTTC. Protein: CASSRPGVQYNEQFF.

This clonotype was seen many times. Sequence at one end of the junction differs from germline and may be a read error. The chain couples TRBV7-9 to TRBJ1-4; weak D call: TRBD1 (5 bases). Germline values: CDR1 SEHNR, CDR2 FQNEAQ (reference sequence). This CDR3 has 13 residues. CDR3 in DNA: TGTGCCAGCAGCCTAGCTACCGCCGGGACTTTGTTTTTT. Its translation is CASSLATAGTLFF.

The sample holds many counts of this clonotype. The CDR3: CASSQNRASGTEAFF. Written as DNA, the CDR3 is TGCGCCAGCAGCCAGAACAGGGCTTCGGGCACTGAAGCTTTCTTT. The chain carries TRBV5-1 and TRBJ1-1; possibly TRBD1 for D (6 bases). Germline V CDR1 and CDR2: SGHRS, YFSETQ. The CDR3 covers 15 residues. The V end lost 4 bases, the J end lost 4 bases, and 17 bases lay between the germline ends.

Regarding this clonotype: This could be a read error, since a much larger clone is one nucleotide away. This sequence joins TRBV5-1 and TRBJ1-1; the D is unclear. This CDR3 region has 14 residues. Germline lookup yields CDR1 SGHRS and CDR2 YFSETQ. V lost 3 bases and J 7 bases, leaving 16 bases between the germline ends. CDR3: CASSWGELSVEAFF. The CDR3 DNA is TGCGCCAGCAGCTGGGGAGAACTGAGCGTTGAAGCTTTCTTT.

This clonotype showed up just a few times. The chain combines TRBV7-2 with TRBJ2-1; weak D call: TRBD1 (5 bases). CDR3 length: 12 residues. CDR1 is SGHTA, CDR2 FQGNSA, per germline. With 5 bases removed from V and 11 bases from J, the gap between germline ends came to 13 bases. The CDR3 loop is CASSGQEVKQFF. In DNA, the CDR3 is TGTGCCAGCAGCGGACAAGAGGTAAAGCAGTTCTTC.

This clonotype was detected many times. This chain links TRBV20-1 with TRBJ2-1; 9 nucleotides match TRBD2. The germline V gene encodes CDR1 DFQATT and CDR2 SNEGSKA (reference sequence). Losses at the gene ends were 0 bases for V and 9 bases for J; bases not matched to a gene: 9. This CDR3 comprises 15 residues. The CDR3 spells CSARDLRGGWSEQFF. The DNA of the CDR3 is TGCAGTGCTAGAGATCTGCGGGGGGGCTGGAGTGAGCAGTTCTTC.

A note on this clonotype: A clone one base away is much larger, so this may be a read error. The CDR3 carries no conserved terminal phenylalanine or tryptophan, so it likely arises from a read error. The DNA is left out, because the CDR3 cannot be placed on it with certainty; the CDR3 is given as TCRdb lists it. V usage is TRBV12-3 or TRBV12-4 and J usage is TRBJ2-3; the table's D call of TRBD2 was not tested on the DNA. From its first to its last residue, the CDR3 has 16 amino acids. The CDR3 sequence: CASTLGGGQGSETQYL.

This chain connects TRBV12-5 to TRBJ2-5; 7 positions match TRBD1. The trim removed 6 bases at V and 3 bases at J, leaving 7 bases unmatched. The germline V gene encodes CDR1 LGHNT and CDR2 FRNRAP. CDR3 length: 14 amino acids. The CDR3 here is CASGPGTVEETQYF. The CDR3 nucleotides are TGTGCTAGTGGACCTGGGACAGTAGAAGAGACCCAGTACTTC.

This clonotype showed up just a few times. In DNA, the CDR3 is TGTGCCAGCAGTCTATCCAGCGGGGGGGGCCAGTACTTC. Protein sequence: CASSLSSGGGQYF. V is TRBV12-3 or TRBV12-4 and J is TRBJ2-5, with 10 positions matching TRBD2. The CDR3 sequence is 13 residues long. With 5 bases clipped from V and 10 bases from J, the junction kept 7 bases outside the gene matches.